This TCR beta chain was obtained from a study of T cells in pancreatic ductal adenocarcinoma. The data were produced by immunoSEQ multiplex PCR, yet TCRdb's version contains in-frame clones alone and is incomplete. This table holds about 29,000 clones, approximately 94% found once. Surgery without prior neoadjuvant therapy was the treatment of the selected pancreatic ductal adenocarcinoma patients. On this clone itself: This sample includes further DNA sequences coding for the same CDR3.

The clonotype originates from a human donor with pancreatic ductal adenocarcinoma. Sequenced sample: PBMCs.

The CDR3 DNA follows: TGTGCCAGTAGTCCGGGACCGTGGAACACTGAAGCTTTCTTT. Its protein product is CASSPGPWNTEAFF. The V gene is TRBV19, the J gene TRBJ1-1; a possible D gene is TRBD1 (5 bases). Trimming shortened V by 5 bases and J by 1 base, and 11 bases separated the two germline ends. The CDR3 has 14 residues. Germline V gene sequence: CDR1 LNHDA, CDR2 SQIVND (reference sequence).